The present T cell receptor (beta chain) was sequenced within a study of CD8 T cells in ankylosing spondylitis (TCRdb year 2017). Context from the whole study: The study profiled T cell receptor beta repertoires in healthy donors and ankylosing spondylitis patients to find disease-linked TCR variants. In total, the full study cohort was made up of 108 healthy donors and some 26 ankylosing spondylitis patients. Samples of peripheral blood were taken, and for ankylosing spondylitis patients, synovial fluid was collected as well.

General study outcomes and caveats: Some motif variants had previously been reported in the synovial fluid and blood of reactive arthritis patients, which suggests shared mechanisms of disease initiation. Blood from ankylosing spondylitis patients appeared to be characterized by a TCR beta motif composed of roughly eight highly homologous amino acid variants. The disease-linked clones were reported to be significantly enriched in matched synovial fluid samples from ankylosing spondylitis patients. In peripheral blood, the disease-linked clones were found at relatively low frequencies and had a CD8+ phenotype.

The CDR1 and CDR2 encoded by the germline V gene are KGHSH and LQKENI. Unmatched junction bases come to 12, with V trimmed by 5 bases and J by 3 bases. The CDR3 covers 16 residues, taking in both the cysteine and the phenylalanine. Just the 48-base CDR3 DNA is kept, in frame starting at base 1. TCRdb shows the sequencer as Illumina HiSeq 2500. Quantitative 5'-RACE with molecular barcodes was the method used to prepare the TCR beta libraries. Per the original workflow: Disease-linked TCR variants were identified with a new computational method built on a probabilistic model of VDJ rearrangement. The public sequencing data were trimmed at Q25 with fastp and processed into clonotypes with MiXCR by TCRdb, which kept only in-frame beta chains. CDR3 protein sequences are deduplicated, and each keeps its most common genes and DNA. The V and J calls were not made by the authors but by TCRdb's processing. The sample has approximately 250,000 distinct CDR3 sequences on record, around 32% of them singletons. Of the sample, approximately 4.6% is held by the ten largest clones.

This clonotype was seen once. Its antigen specificity is not known. No base quality values were provided; no much bigger clone lies one nucleotide off. The rearrangement joined TRBV18 to TRBJ2-7, with 8 bases aligning to TRBD1. The receptor was derived from a male donor with ankylosing spondylitis or in good health (not recorded which). Source material: blood, either unsorted or a sorted T cell fraction (not recorded which). This receptor carries the CDR3 CASSSMAGTGHYEQYF. The DNA is TGTGCCAGCTCATCTATGGCCGGGACAGGTCACTACGAGCAGTACTTC.